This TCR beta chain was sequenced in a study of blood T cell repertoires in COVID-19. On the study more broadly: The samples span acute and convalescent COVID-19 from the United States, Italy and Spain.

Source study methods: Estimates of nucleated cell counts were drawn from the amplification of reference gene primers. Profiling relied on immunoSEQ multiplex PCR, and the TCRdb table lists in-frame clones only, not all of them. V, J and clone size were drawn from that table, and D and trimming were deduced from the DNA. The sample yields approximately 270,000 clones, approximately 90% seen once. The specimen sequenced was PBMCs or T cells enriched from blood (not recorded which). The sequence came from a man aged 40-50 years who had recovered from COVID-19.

DNA of the CDR3: TGCGCCAGCAGCTTGGAAGGGAGTCTAGCGGGAGGGCACTACAATGAGCAGTTCTTC. It translates to CASSLEGSLAGGHYNEQFF. This chain connects TRBV5-1 to TRBJ2-1; 12 nucleotides match TRBD2. V dropped 0 bases and J dropped 3; count of bases not matched to a gene: 10. Germline CDR1 is SGHRS and CDR2 is YFSETQ. CDR3 length: 19 amino acids.